Included here is one T cell receptor (beta chain) sequence, with context. Its target is unknown. Trimming cost V 1 base and J 6 bases, with 7 bases left between them. The CDR3 is 11 residues long. CDR1 and CDR2 (germline): GTSNPN, SVGIG (reference sequence). The data are from a study of Ad26.COV2.S vaccination and SARS-CoV-2 variants. Study at large: Donor got 5x10^10 or 1x10^11 viral particles of Ad26.COV2.S.

Study-level findings and limits: Placebo and vaccine recipients had non-spike TCR breadth that was similar. Individuals receiving vaccine had higher spike-specific TCR breadth than placebo recipients did.

Libraries were prepared by immunoSEQ multiplex PCR; TCRdb keeps only in-frame clonotypes and omits some of them. Found here are 360,000 or so clones, around 86% of them singletons; the top ten hold 3.4%. Treatment described: approximately 18 received Ad26.COV2.S at low or high dose, single or two shots; five or six received placebo; per-sample allocation not given. Sampling was done on day 63 after the first vaccine or placebo injection. The sequence came from a person between 18 and 60 years old who received the Ad26.COV2.S COVID-19 vaccine or a placebo. This rearrangement joins TRBV30 to TRBJ2-7, with D perhaps TRBD1 (6 bases). The sequenced sample was peripheral blood, obtained in a trial of Ad26.COV2.S vaccine versus placebo. The CDR3 here is CAWSGTVEQYF. The CDR3 bases are TGTGCCTGGAGTGGGACAGTCGAGCAGTACTTC. Full variable domain (outside the CDR3, taken from reference TRBV30 and TRBJ2-7): SQTIHQWPATLVQPVGSPLSLECTVEGTSNPNLYWYRQAAGRGLQLLFYSVGIGQISSEVPQNLSASRPQDRQFILSSKKLLLSDSGFYLCAWSGTVEQYFGPGTRLTVT.